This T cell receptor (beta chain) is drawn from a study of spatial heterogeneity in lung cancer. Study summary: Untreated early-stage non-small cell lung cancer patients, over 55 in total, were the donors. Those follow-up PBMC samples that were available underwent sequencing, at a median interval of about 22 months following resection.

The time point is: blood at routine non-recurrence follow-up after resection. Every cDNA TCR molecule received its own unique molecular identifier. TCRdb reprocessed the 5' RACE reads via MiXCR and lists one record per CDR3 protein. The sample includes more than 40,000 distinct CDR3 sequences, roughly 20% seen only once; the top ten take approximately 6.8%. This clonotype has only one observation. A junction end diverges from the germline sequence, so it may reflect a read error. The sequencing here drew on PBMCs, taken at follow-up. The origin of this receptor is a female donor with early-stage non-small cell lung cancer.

The CDR3 is CVSSFRIGNTGELFF. CDR3 DNA: TGTGTCAGCAGCTTTAGGATCGGGAACACCGGGGAGCTGTTTTTT. The chain employs TRBV11-2 and TRBJ2-2; D not certain. CDR3 length: 15 residues. Germline V gene lookup returns CDR1 SGHAT and CDR2 FQNNGV.